The sequence of this TCR beta chain was determined in a study of cytotoxic CD8 clonotypes in ibrutinib-treated CLL. Study information: Response samples were drawn at a median of roughly 13 months of treatment, range 6 to 36. Samples yielded averages of hundreds of thousands of productive templates and 94,082 productive rearrangements.

The V end was cut by 2 bases, the J end by 4 bases, with 15 bases between. This CDR3 is built from 16 residues. CDR1 MNHNS and CDR2 SASEGT come from the germline V gene. Study-level findings and limits: Clonality went higher at ibrutinib response and then dropped back toward baseline at progression.

To note about this clone: Its antigen is undetermined.

The table came from immunoSEQ multiplex PCR; TCRdb's copy has only in-frame clones and leaves some out. The sample includes more than 15,000 clones, 81% of them seen just once. Genomic DNA in an amount of about 2 micrograms was extracted from cryopreserved PBMCs and used for the preparation of TCR beta libraries. The sequence derives from a human donor with chronic lymphocytic leukemia. The sequencing used PBMCs, collected before ibrutinib treatment. The J gene is TRBJ1-3, the V gene TRBV6-1; D not resolved. As DNA, the CDR3 is TGTGCCAGCAGTGAAAGTCTCATTGGGTCCGGAAACACCATATATTTT. This sequence encodes CASSESLIGSGNTIYF.